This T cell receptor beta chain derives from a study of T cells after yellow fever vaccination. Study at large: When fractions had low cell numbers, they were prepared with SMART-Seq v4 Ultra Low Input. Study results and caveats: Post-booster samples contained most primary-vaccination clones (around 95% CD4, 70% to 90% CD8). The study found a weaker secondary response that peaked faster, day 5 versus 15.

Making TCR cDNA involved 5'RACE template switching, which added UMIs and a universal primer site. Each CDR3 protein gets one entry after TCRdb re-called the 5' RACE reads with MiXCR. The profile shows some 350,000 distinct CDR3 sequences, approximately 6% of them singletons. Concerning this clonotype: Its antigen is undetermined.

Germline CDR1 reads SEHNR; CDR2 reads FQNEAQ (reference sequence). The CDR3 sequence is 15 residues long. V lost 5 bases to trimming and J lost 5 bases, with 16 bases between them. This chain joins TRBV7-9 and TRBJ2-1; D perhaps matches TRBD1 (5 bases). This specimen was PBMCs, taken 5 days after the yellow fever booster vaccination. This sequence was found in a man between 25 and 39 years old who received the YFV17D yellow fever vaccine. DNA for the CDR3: TGTGCCAGCAGCATAAGAAGGACAACTGACAATGAGCAGTTCTTC. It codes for CASSIRRTTDNEQFF.